Following are 4 T cell receptor beta chains from one sample sequenced in a study of blood T cell repertoires in COVID-19. Repertoires were generated with immunoSEQ multiplex PCR, while TCRdb's copy carries only in-frame clones and drops some. In the table there are 150,000 or so clones, over 75% of which are singletons. Specimen: peripheral blood. These receptors were collected from a man in his sixties with active or convalescent COVID-19.

The chain couples TRBV29-1 to TRBJ2-5; 9 bases agree with TRBD2. This CDR3 has 16 amino acids. CDR1 is SQVTM, CDR2 ANQGSEA, per germline. With 3 bases clipped from V and 0 bases from J, the junction kept 8 bases outside the gene matches. CDR3 in DNA: TGCAGCGTTGATAAGGGCGGGGGGGGCGACCAAGAGACCCAGTACTTC. Its translation is CSVDKGGGGDQETQYF.

CDR3 loop: CASSERGSNQPQHF. Written as DNA, the CDR3 is TGTGCCAGCAGTGAACGCGGTAGCAATCAGCCCCAGCATTTT. V and J are TRBV2 and TRBJ1-5, with D uncertain. This CDR3 has 14 amino acids. The germline V and J ends were trimmed by 2 bases and 0 bases, with 5 bases remaining between them. Germline V gives CDR1 SNHLY, CDR2 FYNNEI.

The chain is built from TRBV7-9 and TRBJ2-3; TRBD2 might be the D (6 bases). Per the germline V gene, CDR1 is SEHNR and CDR2 is FQNEAQ (reference sequence). This CDR3 is built from 14 residues. The V and J ends lost 2 bases and 1 base respectively, with 7 bases between them. The CDR3: CASSLRRGTDTQYF. DNA for the CDR3: TGTGCCAGCAGCTTACGGAGGGGCACAGATACGCAGTATTTT.

The V call is TRBV25-1, the J call TRBJ1-2; D call uncertain. The CDR3 has 15 residues. Deletions cut 1 base from V and 2 bases from J, with 11 bases between. CDR1 is MGHDK, CDR2 SYGVNS, per germline. DNA for the CDR3: TGTGCCAGCAGTGAATCTGGTCCGAGGAACTATGGCTACACCTTC. This codes for CASSESGPRNYGYTF.